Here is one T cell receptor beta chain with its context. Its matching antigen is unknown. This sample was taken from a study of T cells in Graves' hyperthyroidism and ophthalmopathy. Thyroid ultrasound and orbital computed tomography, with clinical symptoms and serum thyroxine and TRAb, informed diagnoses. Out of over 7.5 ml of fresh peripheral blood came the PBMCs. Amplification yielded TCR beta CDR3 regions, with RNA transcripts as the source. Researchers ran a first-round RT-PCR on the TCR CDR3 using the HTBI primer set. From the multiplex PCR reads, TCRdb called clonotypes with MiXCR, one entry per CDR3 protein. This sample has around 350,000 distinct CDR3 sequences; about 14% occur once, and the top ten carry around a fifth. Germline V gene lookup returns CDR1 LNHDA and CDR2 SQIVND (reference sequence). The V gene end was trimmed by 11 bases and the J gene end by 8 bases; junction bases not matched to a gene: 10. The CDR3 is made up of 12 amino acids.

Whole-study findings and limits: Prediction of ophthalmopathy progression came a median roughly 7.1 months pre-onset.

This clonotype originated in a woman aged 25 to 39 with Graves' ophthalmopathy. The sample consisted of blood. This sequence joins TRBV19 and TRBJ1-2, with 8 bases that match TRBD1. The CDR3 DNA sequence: TGTGCCTCAAGGACAGGGCGAGGAGGCTACACCTTC. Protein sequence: CASRTGRGGYTF.